The 27 T cell receptor beta chains below all came from one sample that was sequenced in a study of cytomegalovirus exposure and HLA in healthy donors. This PCR relied on a set of 60 Vbeta primers and 13 Jbeta primers. The assay was immunoSEQ multiplex PCR, and TCRdb's table has in-frame clones only and misses some. The sample shows approximately 110,000 clones, over 80% of them seen only once. Source material: PBMCs. These receptors originate from a man aged 45-65 years in good health and CMV-seronegative.

As DNA, the CDR3 is TGTGCCAGTAGTATCGGTGCAATGAACACTGAAGCTTTCTTT. Translating it yields CASSIGAMNTEAFF. The chain is built from TRBV19 and TRBJ1-1; D is undetermined. The length of the CDR3 is 14 residues. Trimming took off 3 bases at V and 0 bases at J, with 8 bases between the two ends. The germline gives CDR1 LNHDA, CDR2 SQIVND (reference sequence).

Here the CDR3 DNA reads TGTGCCAGCAGCTCAACAGCGGGCTCGGATTCACCCCTCCACTTT. It encodes CASSSTAGSDSPLHF. The chain combines TRBV13 with TRBJ1-6; D unclear. The CDR3 totals 15 residues. Between the trimmed V and J ends, which lost 4 bases and 8 bases, there was a span of 15 bases. Germline V gene data show CDR1 as PRHDT and CDR2 as FYEKMQ (reference sequence).

The chain uses TRBV5-1 and TRBJ2-3, with D possibly TRBD2 on 6 matching bases. The germline V gene encodes CDR1 SGHRS and CDR2 YFSETQ. Trimming cost V 3 bases and J 0 bases, with 14 bases left between them. This CDR3 comprises 16 residues. CDR3 sequence (DNA): TGCGCCAGCAGCTCGGGACTCTTAACTAGCACAGATACGCAGTATTTT. Translation gives CASSSGLLTSTDTQYF.

The chain carries TRBV29-1 and TRBJ1-3, with 7 bases lining up with TRBD1. The CDR3 extends over 14 amino acids. CDR1 is SQVTM, CDR2 ANQGSEA, per germline. CDR3 residues: CSATGTVSGNTIYF. The CDR3, as DNA: TGCAGTGCGACCGGGACAGTCTCTGGAAACACCATATATTTT.

The chain recombines TRBV29-1 with TRBJ2-7; TRBD2 matches 10 bases. The V gene end was trimmed by 3 bases and the J gene end by 5 bases; junction bases not matched to a gene: 7. CDR3 length: 14 amino acids. In germline, CDR1 is SQVTM, CDR2 ANQGSEA. The CDR3 DNA reads TGCAGCGTTGAGGGGGGGCTAGCGGGAGACGAGCAGTACTTC. Its translation is CSVEGGLAGDEQYF.

The chain is built from TRBV9 and TRBJ2-5; 11 bases match TRBD2. The V gene's germline CDR1 is SGDLS and CDR2 YYNGEE. The junction had 3 bases not matched to a gene; V was cut back by 0 bases and J by 5 bases. This CDR3 has 15 residues. The CDR3 sequence is CASSVVASGGETQYF. CDR3 DNA: TGTGCCAGCAGCGTAGTTGCTAGCGGGGGGGAGACCCAGTACTTC.

The chain recombines TRBV7-6 with TRBJ2-3; 10 nucleotides agree with TRBD2. The germline V gene has CDR1 SGHVS and CDR2 FNYEAQ. The CDR3 is 16 amino acids. Trimming cost V 0 bases and J 2 bases; bases outside gene matches: 2. The CDR3 region is CASSLASGGITDTQYF. DNA for the CDR3: TGTGCCAGCAGCTTAGCTAGCGGGGGGATCACAGATACGCAGTATTTT.

The J gene is TRBJ2-5, the V gene TRBV5-4; maybe TRBD1 (6 bases). The CDR3 totals 14 residues. Germline-derived CDR1 and CDR2 are SGHNT and YYREEE (reference sequence). V was trimmed by 6 bases and J by 5 bases, leaving 17 bases between them. In nucleotides, the CDR3 is TGTGCCAGCACGACAGGCCCGAGGGGTGAGACCCAGTACTTC. Its protein is CASTTGPRGETQYF. Looking up the rest from reference TRBV5-4 and TRBJ2-5 gives the full variable domain: ETGVTQSPTHLIKTRGQQVTLRCSSQSGHNTVSWYQQALGQGPQFIFQYYREEENGRGNFPPRFSGLQFPNYSSELNVNALELDDSALYLCASTTGPRGETQYFGPGTRLLVL.

This clone was counted only a few times. The J gene is TRBJ2-5, the V gene TRBV30; perhaps TRBD2 as D (7 bases). V gave up 0 bases and J gave up 4 bases, with 15 bases separating them. There are 15 residues in the CDR3. Germline V gene sequence: CDR1 GTSNPN, CDR2 SVGIG (reference sequence). CDR3 nucleotides: TGTGCCTGGAGTGTACACGGGGGGCACACAGAGACCCAGTACTTC. Protein: CAWSVHGGHTETQYF.

The CDR3 here is CATSRGTGGNEQYF. In DNA, the CDR3 is TGTGCCACCAGCAGAGGGACAGGGGGGAACGAGCAGTACTTC. V and J are TRBV15 and TRBJ2-7; TRBD1 aligns across 10 bases. This CDR3 is built from 14 residues. Germline-derived CDR1 and CDR2 are LNHNV and YYDKDF (reference sequence). Trimming at V came to 1 base and at J to 5 bases, leaving 2 bases not matched to a gene.

This sequence joins TRBV5-1 and TRBJ2-7; 11 bases match TRBD2. The CDR3 is made up of 15 amino acids. Germline CDR1 SGHRS, CDR2 YFSETQ. V was clipped by 0 bases and J by 7 bases; unmatched bases: 6. The CDR3 DNA is TGCGCCAGCAGCTTGGTGGGACTAGCGGCCCTGGAGCAGTACTTC. Its translation is CASSLVGLAALEQYF.

This chain uses TRBV12-5 with TRBJ1-5; 8 bases are a match to TRBD1. The CDR3 covers 16 residues. The junction had 7 bases not matched to a gene; V was cut back by 3 bases and J by 3 bases. CDR1 LGHNT and CDR2 FRNRAP come from the germline V gene. The CDR3 DNA follows: TGTGCTAGTGGTTTTGACAGGGGAGGACACAATCAGCCCCAGCATTTT. It encodes CASGFDRGGHNQPQHF.

V usage is TRBV20-1 and J usage is TRBJ2-7, with D maybe TRBD2 (6 bases). V gave up 3 bases and J gave up 4 bases, with 7 bases separating them. Germline CDR1 and CDR2: DFQATT and SNEGSKA (reference sequence). CDR3 length equals 11 residues. CDR3 loop: CSARGLYEQYF. CDR3 DNA: TGCAGTGCTAGGGGACTTTACGAGCAGTACTTC.

V usage is TRBV5-6 and J usage is TRBJ2-3; maybe TRBD2 (5 bases). V was cut by 4 bases and J by 4 bases, with 10 bases left in between. This CDR3 region has 13 residues. Germline loops: CDR1 SGHDT, CDR2 YYEEEE. CDR3 DNA sequence: TGTGCCAGCAGCCTGGGAGTACCAGATACGCAGTATTTT. Its protein product is CASSLGVPDTQYF.

Worth noting for this clone: Other nucleotide sequences from this sample produce the same CDR3. The J gene is TRBJ1-1, the V gene TRBV9, with D hard to call. This CDR3 region has 14 residues. Trimming left V 0 bases short and J 6 bases short, with 12 bases between. Germline lookup yields CDR1 SGDLS and CDR2 YYNGEE. CDR3 bases: TGTGCCAGCAGCGTAGTAATTGGCGGATCTGAAGCTTTCTTT. It specifies CASSVVIGGSEAFF. Using reference TRBV9 and TRBJ1-1 for the parts outside the CDR3, the full variable domain is DSGVTQTPKHLITATGQRVTLRCSPRSGDLSVYWYQQSLDQGLQFLIQYYNGEERAKGNILERFSAQQFPDLHSELNLSSLELGDSALYFCASSVVIGGSEAFFGQGTRLTVV.

This clone was detected only a few times. The chain carries TRBV5-4 and TRBJ2-6, with 7 positions matching TRBD2. V gave up 4 bases and J gave up 12 bases; unmatched junction bases: 19. Per germline, CDR1 SGHNT and CDR2 YYREEE (reference sequence). The CDR3 runs 17 residues. The chain's CDR3 is CASSPTPLAASGGVLTF. CDR3 in DNA: TGTGCCAGCAGCCCGACTCCTCTAGCGGCCTCGGGGGGCGTCCTGACTTTC.

The J gene is TRBJ2-7, the V gene TRBV6-4; D is possibly TRBD1 (5 bases). V lost 3 bases, J lost 5 bases, and 11 bases lay in between. Germline V gives CDR1 MRHNA, CDR2 SNTAGT. This CDR3 contains 13 residues. The CDR3 region has the DNA TGTGCCAGCAGTGAACAGTGGGGCAACGAGCAGTACTTC. Translation gives CASSEQWGNEQYF.

The chain is built from TRBV28 and TRBJ2-3; TRBD2 matches at 13 bases. CDR3 length: 20 residues. The J segment lost 3 bases and the V segment lost 7 bases, leaving 19 bases of the junction unmatched. Germline V CDR1 and CDR2: MDHEN, SYDVKM. The CDR3 DNA reads as TGTGCCAGCAACCGCTCCCCACTACTAGCGGGGGGGCCGCGAACAGATACGCAGTATTTT. Amino acid sequence: CASNRSPLLAGGPRTDTQYF.

This clone was counted a few times. This rearrangement joins TRBV4-2 to TRBJ2-7; D uncertain. CDR1 is LGHNA, CDR2 YNFKEQ, per germline. CDR3 length: 14 residues. Trimming shortened V by 3 bases and J by 2 bases, and 11 bases separated the two germline ends. For the CDR3, the DNA is TGTGCCAGCAGCCAGCCGGGTCCTACCTACGAGCAGTACTTC. Translating gives CASSQPGPTYEQYF.

This clone has more than one count but fewer than ten. This chain joins TRBV4-2 and TRBJ2-7, with 7 bases matching TRBD1. The CDR3 loop spans 14 amino acids. With 0 bases clipped from V and 3 bases from J, the junction kept 2 bases outside the gene matches. Germline lookup yields CDR1 LGHNA and CDR2 YNFKEQ. This chain's CDR3 is CASSQETGFYEQYF. The CDR3 region has the DNA TGTGCCAGCAGCCAAGAGACAGGGTTCTACGAGCAGTACTTC.

The chain recombines TRBV18 with TRBJ2-2, with TRBD1 matching over 8 bases. Germline CDR1 and CDR2: KGHSH and LQKENI. V shed 5 bases and J 1 base; nucleotides not matched to a gene: 6. The CDR3 contains 16 residues. The CDR3 DNA reads as TGTGCCAGCTCATCCTCAGGGGGCTTGAACACCGGGGAGCTGTTTTTT. Translating it yields CASSSSGGLNTGELFF.

This clone was seen a few times. The chain recombines TRBV5-1 with TRBJ2-7, with 10 bases that match TRBD1. This CDR3 is built from 13 residues. After removal of 4 bases from V and 4 bases from J, the junction contained 2 bases not matched to a gene. The germline gives CDR1 SGHRS, CDR2 YFSETQ. CDR3 nucleotides: TGCGCCAGCAGCAAGGGACAGGGGTACGAGCAGTACTTC. It translates to CASSKGQGYEQYF.

The chain is built from TRBV28 and TRBJ1-1; 8 positions agree with TRBD1. This CDR3 is 15 amino acids long. Germline CDR1 and CDR2: MDHEN and SYDVKM. Germline trimming cut 6 bases from V and 2 bases from J; bases unmatched to any gene: 8. The CDR3 coding sequence is TGTGCCAGCAGGGAGGGGACAGGATTAAACACTGAAGCTTTCTTT. It specifies CASREGTGLNTEAFF. Together with reference TRBV28 and TRBJ1-1, the CDR3 gives the full variable domain: DVKVTQSSRYLVKRTGEKVFLECVQDMDHENMFWYRQDPGLGLRLIYFSYDVKMKEKGDIPEGYSVSREKKERFSLILESASTNQTSMYLCASREGTGLNTEAFFGQGTRLTVV.

The J gene is TRBJ2-2, the V gene TRBV25-1; the match to TRBD2 covers 12 bases. The CDR3 extends over 15 amino acids. V lost 7 bases, J lost 4 bases, and 4 bases stayed unmatched. CDR1 is MGHDK and CDR2 is SYGVNS in the germline V gene. The chain's CDR3 is CASMGTSGSTGELFF. DNA for the CDR3: TGTGCCAGCATGGGGACTAGCGGGTCCACCGGGGAGCTGTTTTTT.

CDR3 nucleotides: TGTGCCATCAGCCCCGGGACAGGGGAGGGAAAGCAGTACTTC. Translating gives CAISPGTGEGKQYF. The V and J genes are TRBV10-3 and TRBJ2-5, with TRBD1 identical over 10 bases. This CDR3 has 14 amino acids. Looked up from germline, CDR1 is ENHRY and CDR2 is SYGVKD. The J segment lost 11 bases and the V segment lost 6 bases, leaving 12 bases of the junction unmatched.

The chain is built from TRBV7-9 and TRBJ2-5, with D perhaps matching TRBD2 (5 bases). CDR1 and CDR2 from the germline V gene are SEHNR and FQNEAQ (reference sequence). The length of the CDR3 is 14 residues. Trimming took 3 bases from V and 2 from J, leaving 10 bases between them. The CDR3 loop is CASSLDFGQETQYF. The CDR3 bases are TGTGCCAGCAGCTTGGACTTTGGGCAAGAGACCCAGTACTTC.

The V gene is TRBV18, the J gene TRBJ2-7, with 10 bases identical to TRBD2. Per the germline V gene, CDR1 is KGHSH and CDR2 is LQKENI. The CDR3 length is 14 residues. V shed 5 bases, J shed 3 bases, and the junction held 4 bases outside the gene matches. The CDR3 spells CASSASGGDYEQYF. The CDR3 region has the DNA TGTGCCAGCTCAGCTAGCGGGGGAGACTACGAGCAGTACTTC.